This TCR beta chain was identified in a study of radiotherapy plus CTLA-4 blockade in lung cancer. Overall study: Objective responses arose in around a sixth of patients, and approximately 28% experienced disease control.

On this clone itself: The antigen is undetermined. One junction end does not reproduce the germline sequence, and a read error may be involved.

Some clones are missing from TCRdb's copy, which holds only in-frame ones; the method was immunoSEQ multiplex PCR. The table shows 34,000 or so clones, with about four fifths occurring only once. Findings and caveats of the study: With interferon-beta, early dynamics of blood T cell clones were reported to best predict response. Tumor-origin TCR clones grew in blood after radiotherapy plus ipilimumab.

The sequences come from peripheral blood, collected from a patient treated with radiotherapy plus ipilimumab. The receptor was derived from a human donor with non-small cell lung cancer that progressed on radiotherapy plus ipilimumab.

The CDR3 bases are TGTGCCAGCAGTTACTTACGGGACCTTCTGACCTATAGCTACACCTTC. This codes for CASSYLRDLLTYSYTF. The rearrangement joins TRBV6-6 to TRBJ1-2; TRBD1 might be the D (5 bases). CDR1 MNHNY and CDR2 SVGAGI come from the germline V gene (reference sequence). The CDR3 extends over 16 amino acids.